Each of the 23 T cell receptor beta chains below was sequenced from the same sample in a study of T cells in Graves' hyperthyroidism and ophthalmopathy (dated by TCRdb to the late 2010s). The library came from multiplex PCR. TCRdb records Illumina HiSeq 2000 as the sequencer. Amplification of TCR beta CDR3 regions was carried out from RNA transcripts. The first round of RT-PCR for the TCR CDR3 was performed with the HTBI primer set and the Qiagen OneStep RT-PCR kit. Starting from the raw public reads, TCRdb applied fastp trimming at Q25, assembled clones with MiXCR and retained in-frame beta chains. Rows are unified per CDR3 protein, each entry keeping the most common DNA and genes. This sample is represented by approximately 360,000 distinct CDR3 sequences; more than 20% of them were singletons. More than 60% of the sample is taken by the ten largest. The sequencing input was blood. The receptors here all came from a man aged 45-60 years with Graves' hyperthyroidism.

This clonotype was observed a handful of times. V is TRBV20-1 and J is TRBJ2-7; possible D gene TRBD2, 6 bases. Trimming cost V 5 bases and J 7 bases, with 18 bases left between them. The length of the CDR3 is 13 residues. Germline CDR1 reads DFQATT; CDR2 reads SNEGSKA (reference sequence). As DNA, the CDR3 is TGCAGTGCTGACCGGGACTGGGCTTTAGAGCAGTACTTC. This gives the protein CSADRDWALEQYF.

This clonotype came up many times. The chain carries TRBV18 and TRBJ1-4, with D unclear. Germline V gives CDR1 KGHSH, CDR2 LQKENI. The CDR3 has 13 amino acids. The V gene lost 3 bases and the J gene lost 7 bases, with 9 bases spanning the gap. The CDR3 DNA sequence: TGTGCCAGCTCACCCCGGGAGTTTGAAAAACTGTTTTTT. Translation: CASSPREFEKLFF.

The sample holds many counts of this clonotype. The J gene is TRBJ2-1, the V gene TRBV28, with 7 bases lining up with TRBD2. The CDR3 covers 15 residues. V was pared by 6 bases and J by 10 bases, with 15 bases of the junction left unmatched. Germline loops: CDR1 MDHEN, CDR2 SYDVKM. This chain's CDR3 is CASRWGTSALREQFF. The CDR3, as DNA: TGTGCCAGCAGGTGGGGAACTAGCGCTCTAAGGGAGCAGTTCTTC. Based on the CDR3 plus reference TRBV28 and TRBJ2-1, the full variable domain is DVKVTQSSRYLVKRTGEKVFLECVQDMDHENMFWYRQDPGLGLRLIYFSYDVKMKEKGDIPEGYSVSREKKERFSLILESASTNQTSMYLCASRWGTSALREQFFGPGTRLTVL.

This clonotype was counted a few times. The CDR3 sequence: CASSLLTGTSKNTGELFF. DNA of the CDR3: TGTGCCAGCAGTTTACTCACCGGGACTAGCAAGAACACCGGGGAGCTGTTTTTT. This chain connects TRBV27 to TRBJ2-2, with 9 bases that match TRBD2. The germline CDR1 and CDR2 sequences are MNHEY and SMNVEV (reference sequence). J was trimmed by 1 base and V by 2 bases; bases with no gene match: 8. This CDR3 has 18 residues.

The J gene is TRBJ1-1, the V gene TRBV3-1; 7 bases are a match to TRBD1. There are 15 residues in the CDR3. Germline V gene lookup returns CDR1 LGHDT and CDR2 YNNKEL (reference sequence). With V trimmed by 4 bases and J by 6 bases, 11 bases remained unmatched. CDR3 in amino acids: CASSPQGKGMPEAFF. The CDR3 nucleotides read TGTGCCAGCAGCCCACAGGGGAAAGGGATGCCTGAAGCTTTCTTT.

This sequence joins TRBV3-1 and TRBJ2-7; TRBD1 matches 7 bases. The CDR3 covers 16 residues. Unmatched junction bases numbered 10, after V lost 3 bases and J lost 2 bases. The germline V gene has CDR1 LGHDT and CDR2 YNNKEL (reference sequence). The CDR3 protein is CASSHPTGGTAYEQYF. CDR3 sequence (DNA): TGTGCCAGCAGCCATCCGACCGGTGGGACAGCCTACGAGCAGTACTTC.

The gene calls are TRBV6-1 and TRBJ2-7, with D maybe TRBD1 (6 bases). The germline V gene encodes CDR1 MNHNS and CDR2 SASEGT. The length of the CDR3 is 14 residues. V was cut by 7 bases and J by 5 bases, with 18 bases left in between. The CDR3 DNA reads TGTGCCAGCATGTGGGGGCAGGGCCGGGACGAGCAGTACTTC. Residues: CASMWGQGRDEQYF.

For the CDR3, the DNA is TGCAGTGCCGGGGGGGAGTACGAGCAGTACTTC. Residues: CSAGGEYEQYF. V and J are TRBV20-1 and TRBJ2-7, with 8 bases fitting TRBD2. V gave up 6 bases and J gave up 4 bases; unmatched junction bases: 2. The germline V gene has CDR1 DFQATT and CDR2 SNEGSKA (reference sequence). The CDR3 loop spans 11 amino acids.

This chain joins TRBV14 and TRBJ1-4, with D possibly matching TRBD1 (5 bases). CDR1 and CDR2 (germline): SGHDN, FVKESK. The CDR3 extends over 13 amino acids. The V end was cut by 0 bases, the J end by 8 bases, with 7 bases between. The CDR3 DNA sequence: TGTGCCAGCAGCCAAGAGGGGGGAGAAAAACTGTTTTTT. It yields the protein CASSQEGGEKLFF.

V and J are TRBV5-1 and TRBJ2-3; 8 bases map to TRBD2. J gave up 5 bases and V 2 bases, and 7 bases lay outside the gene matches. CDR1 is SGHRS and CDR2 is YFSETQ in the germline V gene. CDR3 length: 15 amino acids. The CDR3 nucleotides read TGCGCCAGCAGCTTTTCCGGGAGGGCCGAAGATACGCAGTATTTT. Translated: CASSFSGRAEDTQYF.

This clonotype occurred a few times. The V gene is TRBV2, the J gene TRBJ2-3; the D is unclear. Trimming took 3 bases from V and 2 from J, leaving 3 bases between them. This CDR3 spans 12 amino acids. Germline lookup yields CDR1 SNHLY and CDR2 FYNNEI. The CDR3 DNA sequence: TGTGCCAGCAGTGAGTTCACAGATACGCAGTATTTT. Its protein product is CASSEFTDTQYF.

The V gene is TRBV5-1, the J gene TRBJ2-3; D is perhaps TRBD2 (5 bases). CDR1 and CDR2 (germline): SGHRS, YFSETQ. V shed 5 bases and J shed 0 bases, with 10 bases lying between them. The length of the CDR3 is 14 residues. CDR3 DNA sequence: TGCGCCAGCAGAGGAAGCGGAAGCACAGATACGCAGTATTTT. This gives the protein CASRGSGSTDTQYF.

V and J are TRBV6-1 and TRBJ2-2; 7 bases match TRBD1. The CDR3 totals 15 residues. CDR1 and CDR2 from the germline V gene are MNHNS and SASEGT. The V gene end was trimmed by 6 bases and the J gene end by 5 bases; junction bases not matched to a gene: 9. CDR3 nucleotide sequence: TGTGCCAGCAGCCGGAGACAGGGATGGACCGGGGAGCTGTTTTTT. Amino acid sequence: CASSRRQGWTGELFF.

CDR3 sequence (DNA): TGTGCCAGCAGCACCCGACAGGGAGGGATGAACACTGAAGCTTTCTTT. This codes for CASSTRQGGMNTEAFF. J is TRBJ1-1 and V is TRBV7-9; 7 nucleotides match TRBD1. Germline CDR1 SEHNR, CDR2 FQNEAQ (reference sequence). The V and J ends lost 5 bases and 0 bases, in that order; junction bases with no gene match: 9. This CDR3 has 16 residues. Full variable domain (missing parts from reference TRBV7-9 and TRBJ1-1): DTGVSQNPRHKITKRGQNVTFRCDPISEHNRLYWYRQTLGQGPEFLTYFQNEAQLEKSRLLSDRFSAERPKGSFSTLEIQRTEQGDSAMYLCASSTRQGGMNTEAFFGQGTRLTVV.

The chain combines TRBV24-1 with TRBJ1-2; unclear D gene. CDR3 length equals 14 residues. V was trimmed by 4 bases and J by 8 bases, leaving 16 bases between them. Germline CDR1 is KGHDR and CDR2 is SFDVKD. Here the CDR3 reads CATSDRRAPEGYTF. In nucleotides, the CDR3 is TGTGCCACCAGTGACCGCCGAGCCCCCGAGGGCTACACCTTC.

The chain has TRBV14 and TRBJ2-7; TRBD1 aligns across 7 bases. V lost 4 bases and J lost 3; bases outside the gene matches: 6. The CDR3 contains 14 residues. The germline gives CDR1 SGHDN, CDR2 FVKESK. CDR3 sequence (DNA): TGTGCCAGCAGCCTTCGGGGACAGCTCTACGAGCAGTACTTC. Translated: CASSLRGQLYEQYF.

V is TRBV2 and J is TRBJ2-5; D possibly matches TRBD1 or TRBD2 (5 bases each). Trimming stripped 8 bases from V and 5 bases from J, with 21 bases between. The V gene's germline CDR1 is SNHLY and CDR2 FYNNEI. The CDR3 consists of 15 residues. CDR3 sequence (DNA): TGTGCCAGCTGCCGTAGCGACGGGACGGGGGAGACCCAGTACTTC. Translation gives CASCRSDGTGETQYF.

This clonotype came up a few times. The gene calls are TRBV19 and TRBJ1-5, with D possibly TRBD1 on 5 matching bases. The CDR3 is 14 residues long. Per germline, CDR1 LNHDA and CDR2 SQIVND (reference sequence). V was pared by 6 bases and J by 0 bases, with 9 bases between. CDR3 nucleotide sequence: TGTGCCAGTAGGGGACTGATTAGCAATCAGCCCCAGCATTTT. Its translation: CASRGLISNQPQHF.

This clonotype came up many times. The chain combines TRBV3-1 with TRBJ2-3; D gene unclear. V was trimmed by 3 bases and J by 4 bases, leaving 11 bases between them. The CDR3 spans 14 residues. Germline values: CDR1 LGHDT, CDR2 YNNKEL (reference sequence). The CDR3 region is CASSQDRSADTQYF. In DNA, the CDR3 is TGTGCCAGCAGCCAGGACCGGAGTGCAGATACGCAGTATTTT.

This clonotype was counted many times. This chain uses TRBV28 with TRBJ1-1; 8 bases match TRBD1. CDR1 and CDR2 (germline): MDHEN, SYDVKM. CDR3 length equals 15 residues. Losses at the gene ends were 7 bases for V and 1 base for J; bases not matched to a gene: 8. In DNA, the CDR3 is TGTGCCAGCACCGAATCCGGGACAGGGAACACTGAAGCTTTCTTT. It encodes CASTESGTGNTEAFF.

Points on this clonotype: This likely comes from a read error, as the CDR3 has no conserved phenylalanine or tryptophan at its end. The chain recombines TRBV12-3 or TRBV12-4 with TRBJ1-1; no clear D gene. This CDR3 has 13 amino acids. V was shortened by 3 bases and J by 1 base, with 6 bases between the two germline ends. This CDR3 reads CASSFTANTEAFL. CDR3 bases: TGTGCCAGCAGTTTTACAGCGAACACTGAAGCTTTCCTT.

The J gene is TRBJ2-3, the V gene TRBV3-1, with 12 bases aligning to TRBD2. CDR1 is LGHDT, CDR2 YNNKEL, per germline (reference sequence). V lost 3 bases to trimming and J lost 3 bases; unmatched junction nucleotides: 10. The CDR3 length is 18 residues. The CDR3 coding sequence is TGTGCCAGCAGCCACGACGGGGGACTAGCGGGTGGAACAGATACGCAGTATTTT. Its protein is CASSHDGGLAGGTDTQYF.

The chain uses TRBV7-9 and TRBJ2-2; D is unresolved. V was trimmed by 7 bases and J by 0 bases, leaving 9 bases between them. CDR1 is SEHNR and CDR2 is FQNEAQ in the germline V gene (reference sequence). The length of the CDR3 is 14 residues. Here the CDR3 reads CASKWRANTGELFF. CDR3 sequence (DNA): TGTGCCAGCAAATGGAGAGCGAACACCGGGGAGCTGTTTTTT.